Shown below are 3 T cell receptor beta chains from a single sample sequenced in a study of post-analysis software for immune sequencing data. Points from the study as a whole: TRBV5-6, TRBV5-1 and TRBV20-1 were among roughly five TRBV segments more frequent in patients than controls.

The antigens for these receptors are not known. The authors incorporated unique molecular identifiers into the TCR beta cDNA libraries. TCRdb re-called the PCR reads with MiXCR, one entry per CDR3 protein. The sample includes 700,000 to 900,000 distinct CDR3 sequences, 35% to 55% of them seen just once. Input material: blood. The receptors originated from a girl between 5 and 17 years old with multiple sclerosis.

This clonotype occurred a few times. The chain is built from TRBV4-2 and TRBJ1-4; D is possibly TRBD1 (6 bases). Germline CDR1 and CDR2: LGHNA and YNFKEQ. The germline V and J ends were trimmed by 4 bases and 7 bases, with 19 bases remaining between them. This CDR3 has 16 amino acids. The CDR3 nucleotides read TGTGCCAGCAGCCCGCGGGCCCAGGGGATTGGTGAAAAACTGTTTTTT. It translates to CASSPRAQGIGEKLFF.

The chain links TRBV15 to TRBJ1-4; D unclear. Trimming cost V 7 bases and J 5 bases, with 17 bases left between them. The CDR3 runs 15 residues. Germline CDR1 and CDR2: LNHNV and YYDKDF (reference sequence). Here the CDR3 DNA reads TGTGCCACCACTTCGTCGCAGGCCGGGAATGAAAAACTGTTTTTT. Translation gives CATTSSQAGNEKLFF.

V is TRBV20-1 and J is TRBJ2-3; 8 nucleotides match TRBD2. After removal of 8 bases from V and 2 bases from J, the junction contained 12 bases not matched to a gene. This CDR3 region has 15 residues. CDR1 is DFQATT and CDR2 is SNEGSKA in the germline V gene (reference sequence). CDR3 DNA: TGCAGTACATCCTCGACTAGCGAGGTCACAGATACGCAGTATTTT. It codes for CSTSSTSEVTDTQYF.